These T cell receptor beta chains were read from a single sample in a study of CD8 T cells in ankylosing spondylitis. MiXCR, run by TCRdb on the 5' RACE reads, gives a single entry per CDR3 protein. The data show around 490,000 distinct CDR3 sequences, about 5.7% seen once. Sequencing input: blood, either unsorted or a sorted T cell fraction (not recorded which). These receptor sequences come from a male donor with ankylosing spondylitis. Each CDR3 is given with its conserved first and last residue. The D gene is left open where the match is weak. Some rows mark clone size as missing; the rest say once, few, many or name a class of expanded clone.

clone size: many; V gene: TRBV15; D gene: .; J gene: TRBJ2-4; CDR3 protein: CATSTGGGIQYF; CDR3 DNA: TGTGCCACCAGCACCGGGGGAGGCATTCAGTACTTC
clone size: .; V gene: TRBV6-2/TRBV6-3; D gene: TRBD1; J gene: TRBJ1-5; CDR3 protein: CASGPGTGRDIDNQPQHF; CDR3 DNA: TGTGCCAGCGGCCCTGGGACAGGGCGTGATATTGACAATCAGCCCCAGCATTTT
clone size: many; V gene: TRBV7-2; D gene: TRBD2; J gene: TRBJ2-3; CDR3 protein: CASSSSGGPYTDTQYF; CDR3 DNA: TGTGCCAGCAGCTCTAGCGGGGGGCCGTACACAGATACGCAGTATTTT
clone size: many; V gene: TRBV6-5; D gene: TRBD2; J gene: TRBJ2-2; CDR3 protein: CASSYGGGDTGELFF; CDR3 DNA: TGTGCCAGCAGTTACGGTGGGGGGGACACCGGGGAGCTGTTTTTT
clone size: many; V gene: TRBV20-1; D gene: .; J gene: TRBJ1-1; CDR3 protein: CSARVRDQTEAFF; CDR3 DNA: TGCAGTGCTAGAGTCAGGGATCAGACTGAAGCTTTCTTT
clone size: many; V gene: TRBV20-1; D gene: TRBD2; J gene: TRBJ2-3; CDR3 protein: CSAASGSPDTQYF; CDR3 DNA: TGCAGTGCGGCTAGCGGGAGCCCAGATACGCAGTATTTT
clone size: many; V gene: TRBV9; D gene: .; J gene: TRBJ2-2; CDR3 protein: CASSVAAGELFF; CDR3 DNA: TGTGCCAGCAGCGTAGCGGCCGGGGAGCTGTTTTTT
clone size: many; V gene: TRBV12-3/TRBV12-4; D gene: TRBD1; J gene: TRBJ2-1; CDR3 protein: CASEGGGTGAYNEQFF; CDR3 DNA: TGTGCCAGTGAGGGGGGAGGGACAGGGGCCTACAATGAGCAGTTCTTC
clone size: many; V gene: TRBV29-1; D gene: .; J gene: TRBJ2-3; CDR3 protein: CSILSRGAGTDTQYF; CDR3 DNA: TGCAGCATCTTATCCCGGGGAGCGGGTACAGATACGCAGTATTTT
clone size: few; V gene: TRBV28; D gene: .; J gene: TRBJ1-4; CDR3 protein: CASSPQGPRGEKLFF; CDR3 DNA: TGTGCCAGCAGCCCTCAGGGCCCGAGGGGTGAAAAACTGTTTTTT
clone size: many; V gene: TRBV25-1; D gene: TRBD1; J gene: TRBJ2-1; CDR3 protein: CASSAMDRGPDNEQFF; CDR3 DNA: TGTGCCAGCAGTGCCATGGACAGGGGGCCCGACAATGAGCAGTTCTTC
clone size: many; V gene: TRBV7-2; D gene: .; J gene: TRBJ2-1; CDR3 protein: CASSLQGGYYNEQFF; CDR3 DNA: TGTGCCAGCAGCTTACAGGGGGGCTACTACAATGAGCAGTTCTTC
clone size: few; V gene: TRBV6-2/TRBV6-3; D gene: .; J gene: TRBJ2-7; CDR3 protein: CASSNAVGGEQYF; CDR3 DNA: TGTGCCAGCAGCAACGCGGTTGGCGGGGAGCAGTACTTC
clone size: many; V gene: TRBV10-3; D gene: .; J gene: TRBJ2-2; CDR3 protein: CAISEPHVEGGISGELFF; CDR3 DNA: TGTGCCATCAGTGAACCCCATGTTGAGGGAGGTATCTCCGGGGAGCTGTTTTTT
clone size: .; V gene: TRBV5-1; D gene: .; J gene: TRBJ2-1; CDR3 protein: CASNPYPDRTPYNEQFF; CDR3 DNA: TGCGCCAGCAACCCGTACCCCGACAGGACCCCCTACAATGAGCAGTTCTTC
clone size: .; V gene: TRBV5-1; D gene: .; J gene: TRBJ1-1; CDR3 protein: CASSLAVTNTEAFF; CDR3 DNA: TGCGCCAGCAGCTTGGCGGTGACGAACACTGAAGCTTTCTTT
clone size: .; V gene: TRBV11-3; D gene: .; J gene: TRBJ1-1; CDR3 protein: CASSPPGGGAFF; CDR3 DNA: TGTGCCAGCAGCCCCCCGGGCGGGGGAGCTTTCTTT
clone size: many; V gene: TRBV27; D gene: TRBD1; J gene: TRBJ2-7; CDR3 protein: CASSLFPARDRATYEQYF; CDR3 DNA: TGTGCCAGCAGTTTATTCCCCGCGCGTGACAGGGCCACCTACGAGCAGTACTTC
clone size: many; V gene: TRBV11-1; D gene: .; J gene: TRBJ1-1; CDR3 protein: CASSYNPGGGRRRTEAFF; CDR3 DNA: TGTGCCAGCAGCTATAACCCCGGGGGGGGGCGCCGACGGACTGAAGCTTTCTTT
clone size: .; V gene: TRBV27; D gene: .; J gene: TRBJ2-7; CDR3 protein: CASSFGQQYEQYF; CDR3 DNA: TGTGCCAGCAGTTTCGGACAACAGTACGAGCAGTACTTC
clone size: many; V gene: TRBV5-6; D gene: TRBD1; J gene: TRBJ1-1; CDR3 protein: CASSLTGAKAFF; CDR3 DNA: TGTGCCAGCAGCTTGACAGGGGCAAAAGCTTTCTTT
clone size: few; V gene: TRBV6-1; D gene: TRBD1; J gene: TRBJ2-6; CDR3 protein: CASTLGWTGGHSGANVLTF; CDR3 DNA: TGTGCCAGCACCCTAGGCTGGACAGGGGGCCACTCTGGGGCCAACGTCCTGACTTTC
clone size: many; V gene: TRBV4-2; D gene: .; J gene: TRBJ2-7; CDR3 protein: CASSREVAVSYEQYF; CDR3 DNA: TGTGCCAGCAGCCGAGAGGTAGCGGTGTCCTACGAGCAGTACTTC
clone size: many; V gene: TRBV20-1; D gene: TRBD2; J gene: TRBJ2-7; CDR3 protein: CSAREGTSVFYF; CDR3 DNA: TGCAGTGCTAGGGAAGGGACTAGCGTATTCTACTTC
clone size: many; V gene: TRBV6-5; D gene: .; J gene: TRBJ2-1; CDR3 protein: CASSYGQLYNEQFF; CDR3 DNA: TGTGCCAGCAGTTACGGACAGCTCTACAATGAGCAGTTCTTC
clone size: many; V gene: TRBV5-1; D gene: TRBD1; J gene: TRBJ1-2; CDR3 protein: CASSLPGQGESSYTF; CDR3 DNA: TGCGCCAGCAGCCTCCCCGGACAGGGTGAATCGAGCTACACCTTC
clone size: many; V gene: TRBV20-1; D gene: .; J gene: TRBJ1-5; CDR3 protein: CSARALNQPQHF; CDR3 DNA: TGCAGTGCGCGGGCCCTCAATCAGCCCCAGCATTTT
clone size: many; V gene: TRBV9; D gene: TRBD2; J gene: TRBJ2-3; CDR3 protein: CASSVQRGSTDTQYF; CDR3 DNA: TGTGCCAGCAGCGTACAGCGGGGGAGCACAGATACGCAGTATTTT
clone size: many; V gene: TRBV15; D gene: .; J gene: TRBJ2-1; CDR3 protein: CATSRVTAGGYNEQFF; CDR3 DNA: TGTGCCACCAGCAGAGTGACGGCAGGGGGGTACAATGAGCAGTTCTTC
clone size: .; V gene: TRBV6-1; D gene: .; J gene: TRBJ2-2; CDR3 protein: CASARGRDTGELFF; CDR3 DNA: TGTGCCAGCGCAAGGGGACGGGACACCGGGGAGCTGTTTTTT
clone size: many; V gene: TRBV6-1; D gene: .; J gene: TRBJ1-1; CDR3 protein: CASSASGRNTEAFF; CDR3 DNA: TGTGCCAGCAGTGCGTCAGGGAGGAACACTGAAGCTTTCTTT
clone size: many; V gene: TRBV7-2; D gene: TRBD2; J gene: TRBJ2-1; CDR3 protein: CASSGSGRFYNEQFF; CDR3 DNA: TGTGCCAGCAGCGGTAGCGGGAGGTTCTACAATGAGCAGTTCTTC
clone size: few; V gene: TRBV6-2/TRBV6-3; D gene: .; J gene: TRBJ2-4; CDR3 protein: CASSYSFPSPAKNIQYF; CDR3 DNA: TGTGCCAGCAGTTACTCGTTCCCCTCTCCAGCCAAAAACATTCAGTACTTC
clone size: many; V gene: TRBV11-2; D gene: TRBD1; J gene: TRBJ1-1; CDR3 protein: CASSSLDRGRGNEAFF; CDR3 DNA: TGTGCCAGCAGCTCCCTCGACAGGGGGCGTGGGAATGAAGCTTTCTTT
clone size: many; V gene: TRBV18; D gene: .; J gene: TRBJ2-3; CDR3 protein: CASSPIPGPTDTQYF; CDR3 DNA: TGTGCCAGCTCACCAATACCGGGCCCAACAGATACGCAGTATTTT
clone size: few; V gene: TRBV24-1; D gene: .; J gene: TRBJ2-2; CDR3 protein: CATTRSGSAGELFF; CDR3 DNA: TGTGCCACCACCCGATCAGGGTCGGCCGGGGAGCTGTTTTTT
clone size: many; V gene: TRBV15; D gene: .; J gene: TRBJ1-5; CDR3 protein: CATSREGSGQHQPQHF; CDR3 DNA: TGTGCCACCAGCAGAGAGGGTTCGGGGCAGCATCAGCCCCAGCATTTT
clone size: .; V gene: TRBV20-1; D gene: .; J gene: TRBJ2-3; CDR3 protein: CSAGYGSDTQYF; CDR3 DNA: TGCAGTGCTGGGTACGGATCAGATACGCAGTATTTT
clone size: few; V gene: TRBV3-1; D gene: .; J gene: TRBJ2-5; CDR3 protein: CASSQDGLLETQYF; CDR3 DNA: TGTGCCAGCAGCCAAGATGGGCTGCTAGAGACCCAGTACTTC
clone size: .; V gene: TRBV28; D gene: .; J gene: TRBJ2-6; CDR3 protein: CATTVSSGANVLTF; CDR3 DNA: TGTGCAACTACAGTCAGCTCTGGGGCCAACGTCCTGACTTTC
clone size: many; V gene: TRBV7-2; D gene: .; J gene: TRBJ2-1; CDR3 protein: CASSFDRAEGNEQFF; CDR3 DNA: TGTGCCAGCAGCTTTGACAGGGCGGAGGGCAATGAGCAGTTCTTC
clone size: many; V gene: TRBV20-1; D gene: TRBD1; J gene: TRBJ2-7; CDR3 protein: CSAYSPTGSLEQYF; CDR3 DNA: TGCAGTGCTTACTCACCGACAGGGTCTTTAGAGCAGTACTTC